A selection of T cell receptor beta chains follows, all from one sample in a study of regulatory T cells in long-lasting Graves disease. MiXCR was run by TCRdb on the multiplex PCR reads, yielding one entry per CDR3 protein. Found here are about 540,000 distinct CDR3 sequences, about 14% of them singletons; the top ten hold 8% to 10%. These records were also assigned to another study, of T cells in Graves' hyperthyroidism and ophthalmopathy.

Sequenced material: peripheral blood mononuclear cells (PBMCs), taken at new diagnosis, from a patient treated with antithyroid drugs. These receptors originate from a man aged 25 to 40 with Graves disease. Each CDR3 is given with its conserved first and last residue. The order of the fields is J gene, clone size, V gene, D gene, CDR3 DNA, CDR3 protein. D genes are given only for firm matches. Part of the rows lack a size; the others show once, few, many or a class for expanded clones.

>TRBJ2-3|.|TRBV11-2|.
TGTGCCAGCAGCTTCTGGGGGCGGAGCACAGATACGCAGTATTTT
CASSFWGRSTDTQYF
>TRBJ2-5|many|TRBV27|.
TGTGCCAGCAGTTTAAGGGCCGGGGAGACCCAGTACTTC
CASSLRAGETQYF
>TRBJ2-1|many|TRBV18|.
TGTGCCAGCTCCGAAGCGGCCGTACATGAGCAGTTCTTC
CASSEAAVHEQFF
>TRBJ1-5|few|TRBV19|.
TGTGCCAGCATCCGGGAGGCAGGCAATCAGCCCCAGCATTTT
CASIREAGNQPQHF
>TRBJ2-3|many|TRBV28|.
TGTGCCAGCTCTCTGACGCTATTAAACACAGATACGCAGTATTTT
CASSLTLLNTDTQYF
>TRBJ2-3|many|TRBV7-9|.
TGTGCCAGCAGTTCAGGGGTTGATACGCAGTATTTT
CASSSGVDTQYF
>TRBJ2-1|few|TRBV19|TRBD2
TGTGCCAGTAGTAGGGATCTAGCGGGTGAGCAGTTCTTC
CASSRDLAGEQFF
>TRBJ1-1|many|TRBV6-1|.
TGTGCCAGCATGAAAGGGCTGAACACTGAAGCTTTCTTT
CASMKGLNTEAFF
>TRBJ2-7|many|TRBV6-1|TRBD2
TGTGCCAGCAGTCCGGGACTAGCGGGAATGTGGAGCTACGAGCAGTACTTC
CASSPGLAGMWSYEQYF
>TRBJ2-1|many|TRBV27|.
TGTGCCAGCAGTATACCAACCATAGCGGTCTTCTCCTACAATGAGCAGTTCTTC
CASSIPTIAVFSYNEQFF
>TRBJ2-1|few|TRBV7-3|.
TGTGCCAGCAGCTTAGATGGAGGGCCCTACAATGAGCAGTTCTTC
CASSLDGGPYNEQFF
>TRBJ2-3|few|TRBV29-1|TRBD1
TGCAGCGCCATGGACAGGGGTTTTCCAGATACGCAGTATTTT
CSAMDRGFPDTQYF
>TRBJ1-2|many|TRBV9|.
TGTGCCAGCAGCCCCATGGTGGGTAGCGGTGACTACACCTTC
CASSPMVGSGDYTF
>TRBJ1-3|few|TRBV28|.
TGTGCCAGCAGGGGAATCCACTCTGGAAACACCATATATTTT
CASRGIHSGNTIYF
>TRBJ1-1|many|TRBV20-1|.
TGCAGTGCTGAGGGGGTTCTAAACACTGAAGCTTTCTTT
CSAEGVLNTEAFF
>TRBJ2-7|.|TRBV10-3|.
TGTGCCATCAGTGAGTCGATATCGGGATCCACCTACGAGCAGTACTTC
CAISESISGSTYEQYF
>TRBJ2-1|many|TRBV14|TRBD1
TGTGCCAGCAGCCTTTATTCCGGGACAGGTATCTTTACCTACAATGAGCAGTTCTTC
CASSLYSGTGIFTYNEQFF
>TRBJ2-3|many|TRBV20-1|.
TGCAGTGCTAGAAGGCCACAAGATACGCAGTATTTT
CSARRPQDTQYF
>TRBJ2-2|many|TRBV15|.
TGTGCCACCAGAACAGGGAAGACTCGAACCGGGGAGCTGTTTTTT
CATRTGKTRTGELFF
>TRBJ2-7|.|TRBV20-1|TRBD1
TGCAGTGCCCCAGGACAGGGAGCTCACGAGCAGTACTTC
CSAPGQGAHEQYF
>TRBJ2-1|many|TRBV7-6|.
TGTGCCAGCAGCTATCTGGCCCTTGAGCAGTTCTTC
CASSYLALEQFF
>TRBJ2-1|many|TRBV11-2|TRBD1
TGTGCCAGCAGCTTAGGCTACAGGGGGACCTACAATGAGCAGTTCTTC
CASSLGYRGTYNEQFF
>TRBJ1-2|few|TRBV30|.
TGTGCCGTTCGGGACGTCGGAATTAACTATGGCTACACCTTC
CAVRDVGINYGYTF
>TRBJ1-6|.|TRBV5-5|.
TGTGCCAGCAGCTACGGAACTCCAGGAAATTCACCCCTCCACTTT
CASSYGTPGNSPLHF
>TRBJ2-1|many|TRBV10-3|TRBD2
TGTGCCATCAATGAAAGAAGATCCGGGGGGAATGAGCAGTTCTTC
CAINERRSGGNEQFF
>TRBJ2-3|few|TRBV2|TRBD1
TGTGCCAGCAAAGACAGGGGCGGGGAAGATACGCAGTATTTT
CASKDRGGEDTQYF
>TRBJ2-7|many|TRBV6-2/TRBV6-3|TRBD2
TGTGCCAGCAGTTACTCGGGAGCGGGGAGGGACGAGCAGTACTTC
CASSYSGAGRDEQYF
>TRBJ2-5|many|TRBV29-1|.
TGCAGCGTTGAAACACAGGGTGAGGGGACCCAGTACTTC
CSVETQGEGTQYF
>TRBJ1-5|many|TRBV28|.
TGTGCCAGTGGACAGCCACCAAATCAGCCCCAGCATTTT
CASGQPPNQPQHF
>TRBJ2-1|many|TRBV12-3/TRBV12-4|.
TGTGCCAGCAGTCCCCAGGGACTTCCCTCCTACAATGAGCAGTTCTTC
CASSPQGLPSYNEQFF
>TRBJ1-1|.|TRBV20-1|.
TGCAGTGCTACCAAGCCGCTGCAGGTGCTGGGCACTGAATCTTTCTTT
CSATKPLQVLGTESFF
>TRBJ2-1|.|TRBV20-1|.
TGCAGTGTGGAGGACCCCCTACCGAACAATGAGCAGTTCTTC
CSVEDPLPNNEQFF
>TRBJ2-1|.|TRBV6-1|.
TGTGCCAGCAGAGGGCGGCTGCACAATGAGCAGTTCTTC
CASRGRLHNEQFF
>TRBJ2-7|.|TRBV27|.
TGTGCCAGCAGTTGGGCACCTCAGTACTTC
CASSWAPQYF
>TRBJ2-3|many|TRBV25-1|TRBD2
TGTGCCAGCAGTGACCCTAGCGGGAGTACCCCAGATACGCAGTATTTT
CASSDPSGSTPDTQYF
>TRBJ2-7|many|TRBV12-3/TRBV12-4|TRBD1
TGTGCCAGCAGTTCCGGGACAGGGTTACACGAGCAGTACTTC
CASSSGTGLHEQYF
>TRBJ1-1|few|TRBV6-2/TRBV6-3|.
TGTGCCAGCAGTTACTCGTTTAACAGCGGCGCTGGGGCTTTCTTT
CASSYSFNSGAGAFF
>TRBJ2-7|.|TRBV19|TRBD2
TGTGCCAGTAGCAAATCACCTTTAGCGGGAGATTCTATCGTATCCTACGAGCAGTACTTC
CASSKSPLAGDSIVSYEQYF
>TRBJ1-1|many|TRBV11-2|.
TGTGCCAGCAGCTTAGGGGTTGACACTGAAGCTTTCTTT
CASSLGVDTEAFF
>TRBJ2-3|many|TRBV5-6|TRBD2
TGTGCCAGCAGCCCTAGCGGGACCCTCACAGATACGCAGTATTTT
CASSPSGTLTDTQYF
>TRBJ1-1|many|TRBV6-2/TRBV6-3|.
TGTGCCAGCAGTGCGACACGCGCGGAAGCTTTCTTT
CASSATRAEAFF
>TRBJ2-3|.|TRBV25-1|.
TGTGCCAGCAGTGATAGCCGGAGGACGCAGTATTTT
CASSDSRRTQYF
>TRBJ2-7|many|TRBV20-1|.
TGCAGTGCTGGTCCTTCGAGGGAGTCTTACGAGCAGTACTTC
CSAGPSRESYEQYF
>TRBJ2-3|many|TRBV27|.
TGTGCCAGCAGGGCCAGGGCGGGAACGAAAGGCACAGATACGCAGTATTTT
CASRARAGTKGTDTQYF
>TRBJ2-1|few|TRBV4-1|TRBD2
TGCGCCAGCAGCCACCCGGGACTAGCGGGAGGGCCGGGATACAATGAGCAGTTCTTC
CASSHPGLAGGPGYNEQFF
>TRBJ2-3|.|TRBV9|TRBD1
TGTGCCAGCAGCGCCCACCCACAGACAGGGAAAGGGCAGTATTTT
CASSAHPQTGKGQYF
>TRBJ2-3|many|TRBV12-3/TRBV12-4|.
TGTGCCAGCAGCACCCTTGCGGTGGGCACAGATACGCAGTATTTT
CASSTLAVGTDTQYF
>TRBJ1-2|many|TRBV12-3/TRBV12-4|.
TGTGCCAGCAGTTTACGGACTCTGGGTGGCTACACCTTC
CASSLRTLGGYTF